These T cell receptor beta chains were read from a single sample in a study of radiotherapy plus CTLA-4 blockade in lung cancer. Clones were read by immunoSEQ multiplex PCR, and TCRdb kept only the in-frame ones, dropping some. The sample has 75,000 or so clones; roughly 78% are singletons. This specimen was peripheral blood, taken from a patient treated with radiotherapy plus ipilimumab. The receptor set was obtained from a human donor with non-small cell lung cancer who had a complete response to radiotherapy plus ipilimumab. The CDR3 runs from the conserved cysteine through the conserved F or W. D genes are given only for firm matches. Size values are once, few and many counts, or a class for expanded clones, and some rows have none.

v_call,d_call,j_call,clone_size,cdr3_aa,cdr3_nt
TRBV7-7,.,TRBJ1-1,.,CASSLDTNTEAFF,TGTGCTAGCAGCTTAGACACGAACACTGAAGCTTTCTTT
TRBV7-9,TRBD2,TRBJ2-3,.,CASSSWRTSGISTDTQYF,TGTGCCAGCAGCTCCTGGAGGACTAGCGGGATTAGCACAGATACGCAGTATTTT
TRBV14,TRBD1,TRBJ1-6,few,CASQNRGSPLHF,TGTGCCAGTCAGAACAGGGGTTCACCCCTCCACTTT
TRBV28,.,TRBJ1-2,medium-sized,CASSPTRGYTF,TGTGCCAGCAGTCCAACCCGTGGCTACACCTTC
TRBV4-3,.,TRBJ2-5,.,CASSQDGGDIRETQYF,TGCGCCAGCAGCCAAGATGGGGGAGACATTCGAGAGACCCAGTACTTC
TRBV7-8,.,TRBJ2-1,.,CASSLGYDEQFF,TGTGCCAGCAGCTTAGGGTATGATGAGCAGTTCTTC
TRBV25-1,.,TRBJ1-1,few,CASSALAGGGTEAFF,TGTGCCAGCAGCGCTCTGGCCGGTGGTGGCACTGAAGCTTTCTTT
TRBV2,.,TRBJ1-5,.,CASSDKNSNQPQHF,TGTGCCAGCAGTGACAAAAATAGCAATCAGCCCCAGCATTTT
TRBV2,.,TRBJ2-2,.,CASTEEALTGELFF,TGTGCCAGCACGGAAGAAGCGTTAACCGGGGAGCTGTTTTTT
TRBV6-6,.,TRBJ1-4,.,CASSSPDGGHREKLFF,TGTGCCAGCAGTTCGCCTGACGGGGGGCATAGGGAAAAACTGTTTTTT
TRBV27,TRBD1,TRBJ2-2,.,CASRRGQLVTGELFF,TGTGCCAGCAGGAGGGGACAGCTAGTTACCGGGGAGCTGTTTTTT
TRBV5-6,TRBD1,TRBJ1-1,.,CASSLTGGPISGTEAFF,TGTGCCAGCAGCCTGACAGGGGGCCCGATTTCGGGCACTGAAGCTTTCTTT
TRBV4-1,TRBD1,TRBJ2-1,.,CASSSLRDRAYNEQFF,TGCGCCAGCAGTTCCCTCCGGGACAGGGCCTACAATGAGCAGTTCTTC
TRBV5-1,TRBD2,TRBJ2-3,.,CASIDTSGRDTQYF,TGCGCCAGCATCGATACTAGCGGGAGGGATACGCAGTATTTT
TRBV7-2,.,TRBJ2-2,few,CASSLDRVVGELFF,TGTGCCAGCAGCTTAGATAGGGTTGTCGGGGAGCTGTTTTTT
TRBV6-6,TRBD1,TRBJ1-2,.,CASSEGQGQTYGYTF,TGTGCCAGCAGTGAGGGACAGGGGCAGACTTATGGCTACACCTTC
TRBV22-1,.,TRBJ2-6,.,CPGRGIGKRTSRANVLTF,TGTCCTGGGAGGGGAATTGGAAAGCGAACAAGTCGGGCCAACGTCCTGACTTTC
TRBV19,TRBD1,TRBJ1-2,.,CASSMVWDRPYGYTF,TGTGCCAGTAGTATGGTTTGGGACAGGCCCTATGGCTACACCTTC
TRBV5-3,TRBD2,TRBJ2-5,.,CARSLSGRAEQETQYF,TGTGCCAGAAGCTTGTCCGGGAGGGCCGAACAAGAGACCCAGTACTTC
TRBV6-6,TRBD1,TRBJ2-5,.,CASRGGQGEETQYF,TGTGCCAGCAGGGGGGGACAGGGAGAAGAGACCCAGTACTTC
TRBV7-8,.,TRBJ1-5,.,CASSLDRARQPQHF,TGTGCCAGCAGCTTAGACAGGGCCCGGCAGCCCCAGCATTTT
TRBV10-2,.,TRBJ1-5,.,CASNEVDQPQHF,TGCGCCAGCAACGAAGTCGATCAGCCCCAGCATTTT
TRBV30,.,TRBJ2-7,.,CAWSAIDYEQYF,TGTGCCTGGAGTGCCATCGACTACGAGCAGTACTTC
TRBV2,.,TRBJ2-2,.,CASSEEVRGTGELFF,TGTGCCAGCAGTGAAGAGGTTAGAGGTACCGGGGAGCTGTTTTTT
TRBV14,TRBD2,TRBJ2-7,.,CASSQVKGLAVPNYEQYF,TGTGCCAGCAGCCAAGTGAAGGGACTAGCGGTGCCGAATTACGAGCAGTACTTC
TRBV6-1,TRBD1,TRBJ2-1,.,CASSVPGQGIPDEQFF,TGTGCCAGCAGTGTGCCGGGACAGGGGATTCCGGATGAGCAGTTCTTC
TRBV29-1,TRBD1,TRBJ1-1,.,CSVLRGQGNTEAFF,TGCAGCGTTCTCCGGGGACAGGGAAACACTGAAGCTTTCTTT
TRBV27,TRBD1,TRBJ1-5,.,CASSLESPGTGGQPQHF,TGTGCCAGCAGTTTAGAATCCCCCGGGACAGGGGGTCAGCCCCAGCATTTT
TRBV29-1,TRBD1,TRBJ1-1,.,CSVEDSDRGAFF,TGCAGCGTTGAAGATTCGGACAGGGGTGCTTTCTTT
TRBV7-8,TRBD1,TRBJ2-5,.,CASSRDRAETQYF,TGTGCCAGCAGCCGTGACAGGGCAGAGACCCAGTACTTC
TRBV11-2,.,TRBJ1-2,.,CASSPLARNYGYTF,TGTGCCAGCAGCCCCCTGGCGCGAAACTATGGCTACACCTTC
TRBV6-5,.,TRBJ2-5,.,CASSYGETQYF,TGTGCCAGCAGTTACGGGGAGACCCAGTACTTC
TRBV5-6,.,TRBJ2-2,.,CASRGDLGTGELFF,TGTGCCAGCAGGGGGGATTTAGGCACCGGGGAGCTGTTTTTT
TRBV4-1,TRBD2,TRBJ2-1,.,CASSQVLAGENNEQFF,TGCGCCAGCAGCCAAGTGTTAGCGGGGGAAAACAATGAGCAGTTCTTC
TRBV10-3,.,TRBJ1-3,.,CAISESRRSGNTIYF,TGTGCCATCAGTGAGTCGAGAAGGTCAGGAAACACCATATATTTT
TRBV5-6,.,TRBJ1-1,once,CASSLYRQRNTEAFF,TGTGCCAGCAGCCTTTACAGGCAACGGAACACTGAAGCTTTCTTT
TRBV4-3,.,TRBJ1-1,.,CASSQDWGRDEAFF,TGCGCCAGCAGCCAAGATTGGGGGCGTGATGAAGCTTTCTTT
TRBV25-1,.,TRBJ1-2,.,CASSASRGRANYGYTF,TGTGCCAGCAGTGCTTCCCGGGGCCGGGCTAACTATGGCTACACCTTC
TRBV2,.,TRBJ2-3,.,CASSGRPTDTQYF,TGTGCCAGCAGTGGCCGGCCAACAGATACGCAGTATTTT
TRBV2,.,TRBJ1-4,.,CASGGDSNEKLFF,TGTGCCAGCGGGGGGGACTCTAATGAAAAACTGTTTTTT
TRBV19,TRBD2,TRBJ2-1,.,CASSSASGAENEQFF,TGTGCCAGTAGTTCGGCTAGCGGGGCCGAGAATGAGCAGTTCTTC